These T cell receptor beta chains were read from a single sample in a study of blood T cell repertoires in COVID-19. The table came from immunoSEQ multiplex PCR; TCRdb's copy has only in-frame clones and leaves some out. The sample contains about 91,000 clones, around 80% of which appear only once. Sequenced material: peripheral blood. The origin of the receptors is a man between 65 and 85 years old with acute or convalescent COVID-19. CDR3s include the opening cysteine and the closing phenylalanine or tryptophan. The order of the fields is CDR3 length, V gene, J gene, clone size, CDR3 protein. Where a row states a size, it is once, few, many or the class of an expanded clone; other rows omit it.

cdr3_length: 15; v_call: TRBV9; j_call: TRBJ2-7; clone_size: NA; cdr3_aa: CASSVSAGAGYEQYF
cdr3_length: 16; v_call: TRBV30; j_call: TRBJ2-1; clone_size: NA; cdr3_aa: CASQNPTSGSYNEQFF
cdr3_length: 15; v_call: TRBV5-1; j_call: TRBJ2-5; clone_size: many; cdr3_aa: CASSFDGRADETQYF
cdr3_length: 16; v_call: TRBV4-3; j_call: TRBJ2-1; clone_size: NA; cdr3_aa: CASSQDTSGAYNEQFF
cdr3_length: 18; v_call: TRBV6-2/TRBV6-3; j_call: TRBJ1-5; clone_size: NA; cdr3_aa: CASSHLRLGDYSNQPQHF
cdr3_length: 17; v_call: TRBV4-1; j_call: TRBJ2-1; clone_size: NA; cdr3_aa: CASSQGPGLVVPHEQFF
cdr3_length: 13; v_call: TRBV28; j_call: TRBJ2-1; clone_size: once; cdr3_aa: CASLVRSSDEQFF
cdr3_length: 17; v_call: TRBV11-2; j_call: TRBJ1-5; clone_size: NA; cdr3_aa: CASSLGYLDRGSQPQHF
cdr3_length: 16; v_call: TRBV5-1; j_call: TRBJ2-1; clone_size: NA; cdr3_aa: CASSDLGGQVNNEQFF
cdr3_length: 15; v_call: TRBV27; j_call: TRBJ2-5; clone_size: NA; cdr3_aa: CASSFLGGVQETQYF
cdr3_length: 14; v_call: TRBV20-1; j_call: TRBJ2-5; clone_size: NA; cdr3_aa: CSASGAGFGETQYF
cdr3_length: 15; v_call: TRBV7-2; j_call: TRBJ2-6; clone_size: NA; cdr3_aa: CASSLTGPGANVLTF
cdr3_length: 17; v_call: TRBV15; j_call: TRBJ2-2; clone_size: NA; cdr3_aa: CATSRDSGGPGTGELFF
cdr3_length: 14; v_call: TRBV28; j_call: TRBJ2-7; clone_size: NA; cdr3_aa: CASSLTAGRGEQYF
cdr3_length: 13; v_call: TRBV7-3; j_call: TRBJ2-7; clone_size: NA; cdr3_aa: CASSKQGADEQYF
cdr3_length: 14; v_call: TRBV7-3; j_call: TRBJ2-7; clone_size: once; cdr3_aa: CASSLTVDSYEQYF
cdr3_length: 17; v_call: TRBV5-1; j_call: TRBJ2-3; clone_size: NA; cdr3_aa: CASSLGIAGTSTDTQYF
cdr3_length: 14; v_call: TRBV27; j_call: TRBJ1-1; clone_size: few; cdr3_aa: CASSSQFRNTEAFF
cdr3_length: 14; v_call: TRBV6-2/TRBV6-3; j_call: TRBJ2-1; clone_size: NA; cdr3_aa: CASSLIAGYNEQFF
cdr3_length: 14; v_call: TRBV5-6; j_call: TRBJ2-7; clone_size: medium-sized; cdr3_aa: CASSSGLTWGEQYF
cdr3_length: 16; v_call: TRBV2; j_call: TRBJ2-3; clone_size: NA; cdr3_aa: CASSDRGGGRSDTQYF
cdr3_length: 14; v_call: TRBV18; j_call: TRBJ1-3; clone_size: NA; cdr3_aa: CASNTGNSGNTIYF
cdr3_length: 15; v_call: TRBV7-9; j_call: TRBJ1-1; clone_size: NA; cdr3_aa: CASSSIVDMNTEAFF
cdr3_length: 14; v_call: TRBV13; j_call: TRBJ2-7; clone_size: NA; cdr3_aa: CASSFGSVTYEQYF
cdr3_length: 14; v_call: TRBV6-5; j_call: TRBJ2-2; clone_size: NA; cdr3_aa: CASSKSKNTGELFF
cdr3_length: 15; v_call: TRBV3-1/TRBV3-2; j_call: TRBJ2-5; clone_size: NA; cdr3_aa: CASSRRFLTTETQYF
cdr3_length: 11; v_call: TRBV9; j_call: TRBJ2-3; clone_size: NA; cdr3_aa: CASERVDTQYF
cdr3_length: 20; v_call: TRBV23-1; j_call: TRBJ2-7; clone_size: NA; cdr3_aa: CASSPDRGLPRDYDSYEQYF
cdr3_length: 13; v_call: TRBV28; j_call: TRBJ1-2; clone_size: NA; cdr3_aa: CASSPRQGRGYTF
cdr3_length: 14; v_call: TRBV18; j_call: TRBJ2-2; clone_size: NA; cdr3_aa: CASSLQGRTGELFF
cdr3_length: 13; v_call: TRBV2; j_call: TRBJ2-5; clone_size: NA; cdr3_aa: CASSDYRRETQYF
cdr3_length: 14; v_call: TRBV11-2; j_call: TRBJ2-7; clone_size: NA; cdr3_aa: CASSLRRTASEQYF
cdr3_length: 11; v_call: TRBV6-5; j_call: TRBJ1-1; clone_size: NA; cdr3_aa: CASTRNTEAFF
cdr3_length: 13; v_call: TRBV6-5; j_call: TRBJ1-1; clone_size: NA; cdr3_aa: CASNPDRLAEAFF
cdr3_length: 17; v_call: TRBV4-2; j_call: TRBJ2-3; clone_size: NA; cdr3_aa: CASSQDPSGKGTDTQYF
cdr3_length: 13; v_call: TRBV7-3; j_call: TRBJ2-5; clone_size: NA; cdr3_aa: CASSPLGAETQYF